The subject of this entry is one TCR beta chain. Trimming removed 7 bases at V and 7 bases at J, with 7 bases between. CDR3 length equals 10 residues. Germline CDR1 and CDR2: ENHRY and SYGVKD. The data derive from a study of blood T cell repertoires in COVID-19. As for the study in general: The study drew acute and convalescent COVID-19 samples from the United States, Italy and Spain. Sample material is recorded as cDNA or gDNA derived from T cells, B-cell-depleted T cells, or PBMCs.

Original methodology: The assay estimated nucleated cells by amplifying reference gene primers. The method was immunoSEQ multiplex PCR; TCRdb's version includes in-frame clones alone and lacks a portion of them. V and J calls and clone size are those listed in that table; D and trimming were worked out from the DNA. The sample yields about 330,000 clones, approximately 87% seen once. This TCR derives from a woman in her forties or fifties with active or convalescent COVID-19. The V and J genes are TRBV10-3 and TRBJ1-2; tentatively, D is TRBD1 (5 bases). Sequencing was carried out using peripheral blood. CDR3 amino acids: CAINQGGYTF. The DNA for the CDR3 is TGTGCCATCAATCAGGGTGGCTACACCTTC.